These 30 T cell receptor beta chains came from one sample sequenced in a study of T cells in Graves' hyperthyroidism and ophthalmopathy. Template material for amplifying TCR beta CDR3 regions consisted of RNA transcripts. First-round RT-PCR of the TCR CDR3 relied on the HTBI primer set. A single record per CDR3 protein comes from TCRdb applying MiXCR to the multiplex PCR reads. The sample consists of about 350,000 distinct CDR3 sequences, around 15% of them appearing once. The sequenced material came from blood. The receptors were gathered from a woman aged 60-70 years with Graves' ophthalmopathy.

Turning to this clonotype: A junction end diverges from the germline sequence, so it may reflect a read error. The V gene is TRBV6-2 or TRBV6-3, the J gene TRBJ2-7; no reliable D call. Looked up from germline, CDR1 is MNHEY and CDR2 is SVGEGT. This CDR3 contains 15 residues. This chain's CDR3 is CASSYSRQLSYEQHF. CDR3 bases: TGTGCCAGCAGTTACTCGAGGCAGCTCTCCTACGAGCAGCACTTC.

In its sample, this clonotype was seen many times. A junction end diverges from the germline sequence, so it may reflect a read error. V gene TRBV7-7 combines with J gene TRBJ2-3; D ambiguous. The CDR3 contains 15 residues. Germline V gene sequence: CDR1 SSHAT, CDR2 FNYEAQ (reference sequence). CDR3 bases: TGTGCTAGCAGCGCCCTACGCGGCGGTCCAGATACGCAGTATTTT. This translates into CASSALRGGPDTQYF.

This clonotype was observed many times. The rearrangement links TRBV29-1 to TRBJ2-7; 8 bases match TRBD1. V was clipped by 0 bases and J by 4 bases; unmatched bases: 8. This CDR3 spans 15 amino acids. CDR1 is SQVTM and CDR2 is ANQGSEA in the germline V gene. CDR3: CSVEDPRQGRYEQYF. In nucleotides, the CDR3 is TGCAGCGTTGAAGATCCACGACAGGGGAGGTACGAGCAGTACTTC.

This clonotype was picked up many times. The rearrangement uses TRBV24-1 and TRBJ2-7; TRBD1 matches at 8 bases. The CDR3 sequence is 15 residues long. V lost 0 bases, J lost 5 bases, and 5 bases stayed unmatched. Germline assignment: CDR1 KGHDR and CDR2 SFDVKD. In DNA, the CDR3 is TGTGCCACCAGTGATTTGCCGGACAGGGAGGACGAGCAGTACTTC. Protein product: CATSDLPDREDEQYF.

This clonotype appeared many times. V is TRBV5-5 and J is TRBJ2-7; D remains unclear. Trimming left V 0 bases short and J 0 bases short, with 7 bases between. This CDR3 is 14 amino acids long. Germline-derived CDR1 and CDR2 are SGHKS and YYEKEE (reference sequence). The CDR3 sequence is CASSLVVSSYEQYF. As DNA, the CDR3 is TGTGCCAGCAGCTTGGTAGTGAGCTCCTACGAGCAGTACTTC.

The chain links TRBV4-1 to TRBJ2-3; D uncertain. Germline V gene sequence: CDR1 MGHRA, CDR2 YSYEKL. The CDR3 covers 16 residues. The germline V and J ends were trimmed by 0 bases and 2 bases, with 12 bases remaining between them. CDR3 loop: CASSQENNRITDTQYF. The CDR3 region has the DNA TGCGCCAGCAGCCAAGAAAATAATCGCATCACAGATACGCAGTATTTT.

This chain joins TRBV9 and TRBJ1-2, with D possibly being TRBD1 (6 bases). The germline gives CDR1 SGDLS, CDR2 YYNGEE. This CDR3 region has 15 residues. Trimming took 0 bases from V and 6 from J, leaving 15 bases between them. Here the CDR3 reads CASSVGPPGEDGYTF. In DNA form, the CDR3 reads TGTGCCAGCAGCGTAGGGCCCCCAGGGGAGGATGGCTACACCTTC.

About this clonotype: One end of the junction is discordant with germline, which a read error may explain. The V gene is TRBV7-7, the J gene TRBJ2-2; TRBD2 is a possible D gene (6 bases). The CDR3 consists of 13 residues. CDR1 is SSHAT and CDR2 is FNYEAQ in the germline V gene (reference sequence). Here the CDR3 reads CASSPGLTGELFF. The CDR3 DNA sequence: TGTGCTAGCAGCCCGGGACTCACCGGGGAGCTGTTTTTT.

The chain is built from TRBV19 and TRBJ2-7; 8 bases map to TRBD2. The CDR3 is 13 amino acids. The ends lost 8 bases at V and 0 bases at J; junction bases unmatched: 3. Germline lookup yields CDR1 LNHDA and CDR2 SQIVND (reference sequence). CDR3 in amino acids: CASVREGSYEQYF. The DNA for the CDR3 is TGTGCCAGTGTTCGGGAGGGCTCCTACGAGCAGTACTTC.

This clonotype was seen many times. The V gene is TRBV28, the J gene TRBJ2-3; 7 bases fit TRBD1. Germline V gene lookup returns CDR1 MDHEN and CDR2 SYDVKM. CDR3 length equals 14 residues. The trim removed 7 bases at V and 6 bases at J, leaving 10 bases unmatched. CDR3 residues: CASIRQGQQDTQYF. In nucleotides, the CDR3 is TGTGCCAGCATACGACAGGGCCAACAGGATACGCAGTATTTT.

Concerning this clonotype itself: This may arise from a read error, as a much more abundant clone is one base away. The CDR3 spells CASSPGRRSQPQHF. CDR3 in DNA: TGTGCCAGCAGCCCCGGCAGACGCAGTCAGCCCCAGCATTTT. J is TRBJ1-5 and V is TRBV6-1; no firm D call. Germline V CDR1 and CDR2: MNHNS, SASEGT. The CDR3 is 14 amino acids. V was cut by 6 bases and J by 6 bases, with 15 bases left in between.

This clonotype was recorded at least ten times. V and J are TRBV11-2 and TRBJ1-1, with unresolved D. The CDR3 is made up of 13 amino acids. Germline V gene sequence: CDR1 SGHAT, CDR2 FQNNGV. V was pared by 2 bases and J by 1 base, with 5 bases between. CDR3 amino acids: CASSLMGNTEAFF. The CDR3 DNA sequence: TGTGCCAGCAGCTTAATGGGGAACACTGAAGCTTTCTTT.

This clonotype was seen many times. The V gene is TRBV7-2, the J gene TRBJ2-2; TRBD1 agrees at 11 bases. The CDR3 runs 15 residues. CDR1 is SGHTA and CDR2 is FQGNSA in the germline V gene. V lost 5 bases to trimming and J lost 6 bases; unmatched junction nucleotides: 5. The CDR3: CASSPTDRGPGELFF. The DNA for the CDR3 is TGTGCCAGCAGCCCGACGGACAGGGGGCCCGGGGAGCTGTTTTTT.

Ten or more counts support this clonotype. The chain couples TRBV20-1 to TRBJ2-7; tentatively, D is TRBD1 (6 bases). The V gene's germline CDR1 is DFQATT and CDR2 SNEGSKA (reference sequence). The CDR3 spans 13 residues. V lost 5 bases to trimming and J lost 1 base, with 12 bases between them. The CDR3 is CSARFGQSYEQYF. In DNA form, the CDR3 reads TGCAGTGCTCGCTTCGGACAGTCCTACGAGCAGTACTTC.

Many counts were recorded for this clonotype. This chain links TRBV4-1 with TRBJ2-2; tentative D call: TRBD2 (6 bases). The CDR3 length is 15 residues. In germline, CDR1 is MGHRA, CDR2 YSYEKL. V lost 1 base and J lost 5, with 11 bases in between. The CDR3 bases are TGCGCCAGCAGCCAAGGCGTTGCGGGAACCGGGGAGCTGTTTTTT. Translation gives CASSQGVAGTGELFF.

This clonotype was observed many times. The chain uses TRBV2 and TRBJ2-2; TRBD1 matches 7 bases. The CDR3 is 14 residues long. The V segment lost 9 bases and the J segment 2 bases; nucleotides outside the gene matches: 6. Germline CDR1 reads SNHLY; CDR2 reads FYNNEI. CDR3 loop: CASRGQANTGELFF. CDR3 in DNA: TGTGCCAGTCGCGGACAGGCAAACACCGGGGAGCTGTTTTTT.

This clonotype was observed a few times. The rearrangement uses TRBV5-1 and TRBJ2-7; a possible D gene is TRBD1 (5 bases). V gave up 5 bases and J gave up 2 bases, with 14 bases separating them. Germline-derived CDR1 and CDR2 are SGHRS and YFSETQ. CDR3 size: 14 residues. CDR3 DNA: TGCGCCAGCAGTGGGAAGGGGCAGACCTACGAGCAGTACTTC. Its translation is CASSGKGQTYEQYF.

This clonotype was counted ten times or more. The V and J genes are TRBV28 and TRBJ2-7, with 10 bases lining up with TRBD1. CDR3 length: 15 residues. Germline V gene sequence: CDR1 MDHEN, CDR2 SYDVKM. Trimming removed 9 bases from V and 1 base from J; junction bases left unmatched: 9. The CDR3 DNA is TGTGCCAGTAGGCTTGGGGGACAGGGGTCCTACGAGCAGTACTTC. It is translated as CASRLGGQGSYEQYF.

The sample holds many counts of this clonotype. The chain recombines TRBV6-1 with TRBJ1-1; no definite D call. Germline lookup yields CDR1 MNHNS and CDR2 SASEGT. There are 13 residues in the CDR3. V lost 6 bases and J 5 bases, leaving 13 bases between the germline ends. Written as DNA, the CDR3 is TGTGCCAGCAGCCCACCCGGGAGGACTGAAGCTTTCTTT. It encodes CASSPPGRTEAFF.

This clonotype was observed at least ten times. The genes are TRBV5-1 and TRBJ2-5; D is unclear. Trimming stripped 0 bases from V and 5 bases from J, with 8 bases between. The CDR3 totals 13 residues. Germline V gene lookup returns CDR1 SGHRS and CDR2 YFSETQ. In nucleotides, the CDR3 is TGCGCCAGCAGCTTGGATGTGTGGGAGACCCAGTACTTC. This sequence encodes CASSLDVWETQYF.

This clonotype came up many times. The V gene is TRBV5-1, the J gene TRBJ2-1; D unclear. V lost 2 bases to trimming and J lost 4 bases, with 7 bases between them. The CDR3 consists of 13 residues. Germline V lookup: CDR1 SGHRS, CDR2 YFSETQ. CDR3 bases: TGCGCCAGCAGCTTTGATGCTTACAATGAGCAGTTCTTC. Translated: CASSFDAYNEQFF.

This clonotype occurred many times. J is TRBJ1-6 and V is TRBV13; TRBD1 matches 9 bases. V lost 5 bases and J lost 8; bases outside the gene matches: 1. CDR1 PRHDT and CDR2 FYEKMQ come from the germline V gene (reference sequence). This CDR3 is 13 amino acids long. CDR3 nucleotide sequence: TGTGCCAGCAGCCGGGACAGGGATTCACCCCTCCACTTT. Protein sequence: CASSRDRDSPLHF.

At least ten counts were recorded for this clonotype. This CDR3 reads CASSLSGQGGDTQYF. CDR3 nucleotide sequence: TGTGCCAGCAGTTTATCTGGACAGGGAGGGGATACGCAGTATTTT. This sequence joins TRBV28 and TRBJ2-3; D is perhaps TRBD1 (8 bases). There are 15 residues in the CDR3. With 1 base removed from V and 6 bases from J, the gap between germline ends came to 14 bases. Looked up from germline, CDR1 is MDHEN and CDR2 is SYDVKM.

The chain links TRBV20-1 to TRBJ1-2; 8 bases agree with TRBD1. Germline CDR1 is DFQATT and CDR2 is SNEGSKA (reference sequence). This CDR3 region has 15 residues. J was trimmed by 4 bases and V by 5 bases; bases with no gene match: 12. CDR3 protein: CSAWTGLGGGYGYTF. CDR3 DNA sequence: TGCAGTGCTTGGACAGGGCTTGGAGGGGGCTATGGCTACACCTTC.

CDR3 region: CSARERTPQPTDTQYF. In DNA, the CDR3 is TGCAGTGCTAGGGAGCGGACTCCACAACCCACAGATACGCAGTATTTT. The chain is built from TRBV20-1 and TRBJ2-3; TRBD2 might be the D (5 bases). Trimming left V 3 bases short and J 2 bases short, with 18 bases between. The CDR3 sequence is 16 residues long. The germline V gene has CDR1 DFQATT and CDR2 SNEGSKA (reference sequence).

This clonotype was picked up many times. The chain combines TRBV7-2 with TRBJ1-2, with TRBD1 matching 9 bases. The CDR3 covers 13 residues. The germline V gene encodes CDR1 SGHTA and CDR2 FQGNSA. V lost 4 bases and J lost 4; bases outside the gene matches: 1. CDR3 protein: CASSWDRVYGYTF. CDR3 in DNA: TGTGCCAGCAGCTGGGACAGGGTCTATGGCTACACCTTC. The whole variable domain, filled in from reference TRBV7-2 and TRBJ1-2, reads GAGVSQSPSNKVTEKGKDVELRCDPISGHTALYWYRQSLGQGLEFLIYFQGNSAPDKSGLPSDRFSAERTGGSVSTLTIQRTQQEDSAVYLCASSWDRVYGYTFGSGTRLTVV.

This clonotype was counted at least ten times. The rearrangement joins TRBV20-1 to TRBJ2-7, with D perhaps matching TRBD1 or TRBD2 (6 bases each). This CDR3 comprises 13 residues. The V gene lost 3 bases and the J gene lost 2 bases, with 11 bases spanning the gap. The germline gives CDR1 DFQATT, CDR2 SNEGSKA (reference sequence). CDR3 in DNA: TGCAGTGCTAGTGGGGGGACAACCTACGAGCAGTACTTC. It translates to CSASGGTTYEQYF.

Here the CDR3 DNA reads TGTGCCAGCACCCGACAGGGGCGAACTCAGCCCCAGCATTTT. Translating it yields CASTRQGRTQPQHF. The chain uses TRBV2 and TRBJ1-5, with 8 bases lining up with TRBD1. Unmatched junction bases numbered 8, after V lost 7 bases and J lost 6 bases. The CDR3 contains 14 residues. The germline CDR1 and CDR2 sequences are SNHLY and FYNNEI.

The rearrangement uses TRBV5-5 and TRBJ1-3; possibly TRBD1 for D (6 bases). From germline, CDR1 is SGHKS and CDR2 YYEKEE (reference sequence). The CDR3 loop spans 15 amino acids. Trimming shortened V by 0 bases and J by 4 bases, and 11 bases separated the two germline ends. The CDR3 sequence is CASSLAGVGGNTIYF. The CDR3 DNA follows: TGTGCCAGCAGCTTGGCAGGGGTCGGAGGAAACACCATATATTTT.

This clonotype was picked up many times. The rearrangement links TRBV20-1 to TRBJ2-5, with D maybe TRBD2 (6 bases). CDR1 and CDR2 (germline): DFQATT, SNEGSKA (reference sequence). There are 14 residues in the CDR3. Deletions cut 6 bases from V and 5 bases from J, with 19 bases between. CDR3 nucleotides: TGCAGTGCCAGCGGAGGGTGGGTCGGGGAGACCCAGTACTTC. Amino acid sequence: CSASGGWVGETQYF.